This is a list of T cell receptor beta chains from one sample in a study of blood T cell repertoires in COVID-19. The repertoire was sequenced with immunoSEQ multiplex PCR; TCRdb's copy has only in-frame clones and lacks some. The sample includes some 140,000 clones, about four fifths of them seen just once. Sequencing was carried out using PBMCs or T cells enriched from blood (not recorded which). These receptors were taken from a man aged 25 to 40 who had recovered from COVID-19. CDR3s include the opening cysteine and the closing phenylalanine or tryptophan. The D gene is left open where the match is weak. Clone size, where shown, is once, few, many, or a class for clones that have expanded.

cdr3_aa,cdr3_nt,j_call,d_call,v_call,cdr3_length,clone_size
CASRRQNTEAFF,TGCGCCAGCAGAAGACAGAACACTGAAGCTTTCTTT,TRBJ1-1,NA,TRBV10-1,12,NA
CASSGQKINNEQFF,TGTGCCAGCAGCGGACAGAAGATTAACAATGAGCAGTTCTTC,TRBJ2-1,NA,TRBV5-6,14,NA
CASSLDLSGPNQPQHF,TGCGCCAGCAGCTTAGACTTGTCGGGTCCCAATCAGCCCCAGCATTTT,TRBJ1-5,NA,TRBV5-1,16,once
CALVGSTNEKLFF,TGTGCCCTAGTAGGCTCAACTAATGAAAAACTGTTTTTT,TRBJ1-4,NA,TRBV27,13,NA
CASSVGGTGELFF,TGTGCCAGCTCTGTGGGAGGGACTGGGGAGCTGTTTTTT,TRBJ2-2,TRBD2,TRBV27,13,NA
CASSMGLAGSTDTQYF,TGTGCCAGCAGCATGGGACTAGCGGGGAGCACAGATACGCAGTATTTT,TRBJ2-3,TRBD2,TRBV7-9,16,NA
CASSYGQGRQPQHF,TGTGCCAGCAGTTACGGACAGGGACGTCAGCCCCAGCATTTT,TRBJ1-5,TRBD1,TRBV6-5,14,NA
CASKREGPRRTEAFF,TGTGCCAGTAAGCGGGAGGGGCCGCGGAGGACTGAAGCTTTCTTT,TRBJ1-1,NA,TRBV19,15,NA
CASSSGQGTNTQYF,TGTGCCAGCAGTTCGGGACAAGGTACAAATACGCAGTATTTT,TRBJ2-3,NA,TRBV28,14,NA
CASSREGGGTDTQYF,TGTGCCAGCAGCCGGGAGGGCGGGGGGACAGATACGCAGTATTTT,TRBJ2-3,TRBD2,TRBV5-8,15,NA
CASSSGQGNYGYTF,TGCGCCAGCAGCTCCGGACAGGGGAACTATGGCTACACCTTC,TRBJ1-2,TRBD1,TRBV5-1,14,NA
CGLQVTGELFF,TGCGGTCTTCAGGTTACCGGGGAGCTGTTTTTT,TRBJ2-2,NA,TRBV29-1,11,NA
CASSRAGGTDTQYF,TGCGCCAGCAGCCGTGCCGGGGGCACAGATACGCAGTATTTT,TRBJ2-3,NA,TRBV5-1,14,few
CASSPRLEVTVTDTQYF,TGTGCCAGCTCACCCAGACTAGAAGTTACGGTAACAGATACGCAGTATTTT,TRBJ2-3,NA,TRBV18,17,few
CASRTTGSEQYF,TGTGCCAGCAGAACAACAGGGTCCGAGCAGTACTTC,TRBJ2-7,NA,TRBV12-3/TRBV12-4,12,many
CASSQDWAGDPYNEQFF,TGTGCCAGCAGCCAAGATTGGGCGGGAGACCCCTACAATGAGCAGTTCTTC,TRBJ2-1,TRBD2,TRBV4-2,17,NA
CASRPTQGGYGYTF,TGTGCCAGCAGACCAACCCAGGGTGGCTATGGCTACACCTTC,TRBJ1-2,NA,TRBV5-4,14,NA
CASSLSGGQETQYF,TGTGCCAGCAGCTTATCAGGGGGCCAAGAGACCCAGTACTTC,TRBJ2-5,TRBD1,TRBV5-6,14,NA
CASSSLGGGNTGELFF,TGTGCCAGCAGTTCCCTTGGCGGGGGGAACACCGGGGAGCTGTTTTTT,TRBJ2-2,TRBD2,TRBV27,16,NA
CASSGDSGSGNTIYF,TGTGCCAGCAGTGGGGACAGCGGCAGTGGAAACACCATATATTTT,TRBJ1-3,TRBD1,TRBV2,15,NA
CAIKENPLNTEAFF,TGTGCCATCAAGGAGAACCCATTGAACACTGAAGCTTTCTTT,TRBJ1-1,NA,TRBV10-3,14,NA
CASSLRGGREYNEQFF,TGTGCCAGCAGCTTACGTGGCGGGAGGGAATACAATGAGCAGTTCTTC,TRBJ2-1,TRBD2,TRBV11-2,16,NA
CASSWDRGSYGYTF,TGCGCCAGCAGCTGGGACAGGGGAAGTTATGGCTACACCTTC,TRBJ1-2,TRBD1,TRBV5-1,14,NA
CASSLFLALQETQYF,TGCGCCAGCAGCTTGTTTCTAGCCCTTCAAGAGACCCAGTACTTC,TRBJ2-5,NA,TRBV5-1,15,NA
CASSQGSTDTQYF,TGTGCCAGCAGCCAGGGTAGCACAGATACGCAGTATTTT,TRBJ2-3,NA,TRBV5-4,13,NA
CASSRQGGVTEAFF,TGTGCCAGCAGTCGACAGGGAGGCGTCACTGAAGCTTTCTTT,TRBJ1-1,TRBD1,TRBV6-5,14,NA
CASSKSGWGTDTQYF,TGTGCCAGCAGTAAATCCGGGTGGGGCACAGATACGCAGTATTTT,TRBJ2-3,NA,TRBV27,15,few
CASSLGVARGGFYDEQFF,TGTGCCAGCAGCTTAGGCGTAGCTCGCGGGGGTTTCTACGATGAGCAGTTCTTC,TRBJ2-1,TRBD2,TRBV7-8,18,NA
CASSSGTSGSGGTDTQYF,TGTGCCAGCAGCTCCGGGACTAGCGGGAGTGGGGGGACAGATACGCAGTATTTT,TRBJ2-3,TRBD2,TRBV9,18,NA
CASSSLAVPETQYF,TGCGCCAGCAGCTCTTTAGCGGTCCCCGAGACCCAGTACTTC,TRBJ2-5,NA,TRBV5-1,14,NA
CASSLWGNGQGVGNTIYF,TGCGCCAGCAGCCTTTGGGGGAATGGACAGGGAGTTGGAAACACCATATATTTT,TRBJ1-3,TRBD1,TRBV5-1,18,few
CASSQDTGNRYNEQFF,TGTGCCAGCAGCCAAGATACAGGGAACAGGTACAATGAGCAGTTCTTC,TRBJ2-1,NA,TRBV3-1/TRBV3-2,16,NA
CASSPRHRDSLNYGYTF,TGTGCCAGTAGTCCCCGTCACCGGGACTCCCTAAACTATGGCTACACCTTC,TRBJ1-2,NA,TRBV19,17,NA
CASSRRRGGFQETQYF,TGTGCCAGCAGCCGGCGAAGGGGGGGATTCCAAGAGACCCAGTACTTC,TRBJ2-5,NA,TRBV3-1/TRBV3-2,16,NA
CASSVDRGGQPQHF,TGCGCCAGCAGTGTCGACAGGGGGGGGCAGCCCCAGCATTTT,TRBJ1-5,TRBD1,TRBV10-2,14,few
CSVESLTGAGYTF,TGCAGCGTTGAATCCCTGACAGGGGCCGGCTACACCTTC,TRBJ1-2,TRBD1,TRBV29-1,13,NA
CASSPPSGAPYEQYF,TGTGCCAGCTCACCACCTTCAGGGGCACCCTACGAGCAGTACTTC,TRBJ2-7,NA,TRBV18,15,NA
CASSRFSGSLSYEQYF,TGTGCCAGCAGCCGGTTCAGCGGGAGCCTATCCTACGAGCAGTACTTC,TRBJ2-7,TRBD2,TRBV14,16,once
CASSTLTGWDEKLFF,TGTGCCAGCAGTACTTTGACAGGGTGGGATGAAAAACTGTTTTTT,TRBJ1-4,TRBD1,TRBV27,15,NA
CASSRPPRDTEAFF,TGTGCCAGCAGCCGACCCCCCAGGGACACTGAAGCTTTCTTT,TRBJ1-1,NA,TRBV11-1,14,NA